This T cell receptor (beta chain) was sequenced in a study of T cells in Graves' hyperthyroidism and ophthalmopathy. Findings of the study overall: Researchers found most expanded thyroid clonotypes above 0.001 in blood as well.

Amplified TCR beta CDR3 regions derived from RNA transcripts. When the TCR CDR3 underwent first-round RT-PCR, the HTBI primer set was used. TCRdb reprocessed the multiplex PCR reads via MiXCR and lists one record per CDR3 protein. The sample contains about 210,000 distinct CDR3 sequences, 17% of which appear only once. V lost 4 bases to trimming and J lost 2 bases, with 18 bases between them. Germline values: CDR1 MDHEN, CDR2 SYDVKM. The CDR3 loop spans 16 amino acids. Patients with uncontrolled infections, other autoimmune diseases, pregnancy or lactation were excluded. Fresh peripheral blood, under 11 ml, yielded the PBMCs. The sample holds many counts of this clonotype. Its antigen remains unidentified.

Sequencing was carried out using blood. The clonotype originates from a man aged 50 to 60 with Graves' hyperthyroidism. This chain joins TRBV28 and TRBJ2-7; TRBD2 might be the D (7 bases). CDR3 amino acids: CASSSLRGGVAYEQYF. The CDR3 region has the DNA TGTGCCAGCAGTTCCCTTCGAGGGGGGGTCGCCTACGAGCAGTACTTC.